Sequencing of this T cell receptor (beta chain) was carried out in a study of OX40 agonist ivuxolimab in advanced cancers. CDR1 and CDR2 from the germline V gene are LNHDA and SQIVND (reference sequence). This CDR3 has 14 residues. V was cut by 3 bases and J by 3 bases, with 9 bases left in between. Libraries were prepared by immunoSEQ multiplex PCR; TCRdb keeps only in-frame clonotypes and omits some of them. The table includes about 35,000 clones, around 84% detected once. The V call is TRBV19, the J call TRBJ1-5, with D unresolved. This specimen consisted of CD4+ or CD8+ T cells sorted from blood, obtained in a trial of the OX40 agonist ivuxolimab. The TCR comes from an adult with an advanced solid tumor such as melanoma, head and neck, liver or kidney cancer. CDR3 in amino acids: CASSILGDNQPQHF. DNA of the CDR3: TGTGCCAGTAGTATCCTCGGGGACAATCAGCCCCAGCATTTT.